This T cell receptor beta chain originates from a study of blood T cell repertoires in COVID-19. The overall study: Acute and convalescent COVID-19 specimens originated in the United States, Italy and Spain.

In the original processing: Cell counts per sample came from amplifying reference gene primers. Sequenced by immunoSEQ multiplex PCR; TCRdb stores in-frame clones only, minus some. That table gives V, J and clone size, and the DNA gave D and trimming. The table records 60,000 to 70,000 clones, 80% to 90% of them present only once. CDR1 MDHEN and CDR2 SYDVKM come from the germline V gene. The CDR3 length is 14 residues. Trimming pared 4 bases from V and 4 bases from J, leaving 13 bases between. This TCR came from a man aged 50-59 years with active COVID-19. The sample taken for sequencing was peripheral blood. The gene calls are TRBV28 and TRBJ1-1; TRBD1 might be the D (6 bases). CDR3: CASSSTGTGTEAFF. Here the CDR3 DNA reads TGTGCCAGCAGTTCCACAGGGACGGGCACTGAAGCTTTCTTT.